These T cell receptor beta chains were read from a single sample in a study of T cells in Graves' hyperthyroidism and ophthalmopathy. TCRdb recomputed calls from the multiplex PCR reads with MiXCR, one row per CDR3 protein. The sample has 400,000 or so distinct CDR3 sequences, over 12% seen once. Material: blood. These receptors all come from a woman in her fifties or sixties with Graves' ophthalmopathy. The CDR3 runs from the conserved cysteine through the conserved F or W. The D gene is left open where the match is weak. Only some rows state a clone size, as once, few, many or a class for expanded clones.

>-|few|11|TRBV20-1|TRBJ2-7
TGCAGTGCTCTCACCCTCTACGAGCAGTACTTC
CSALTLYEQYF
>-|few|15|TRBV9|TRBJ1-6
TGTGCCAGCAGTACCACAGACTCCTATAATTCACCCCTCCACTTT
CASSTTDSYNSPLHF
>-|few|14|TRBV4-1|TRBJ2-5
TGCGCCAGCAGTCAAAGGGGGATCCAAGAGACCCAGTACTTC
CASSQRGIQETQYF
>-|many|15|TRBV18|TRBJ1-3
TGTGCCAGCTCACCTGGGACACTAGCTGGAAACACCATATATTTT
CASSPGTLAGNTIYF
>TRBD2|many|13|TRBV27|TRBJ2-1
TGTGCCAGCAGTTGGACTAGCTTGGGTGAGCAGTTCTTC
CASSWTSLGEQFF
>-|many|10|TRBV20-1|TRBJ1-1
TGCAGTGCTAGGGATCCTGAAGCTTTCTTT
CSARDPEAFF
>-|-|13|TRBV5-1|TRBJ2-2
TGCGCCAGCAGCGAGGACGAGTCCGGGGAGCCGTTTTTT
CASSEDESGEPFF
>-|many|15|TRBV11-2|TRBJ2-1
TGTGCCAGCAGCTCGCCTCGGCCTACCTCCAATGAGCAGTTCTTC
CASSSPRPTSNEQFF
>TRBD1|many|16|TRBV5-1|TRBJ1-1
TGCGCCAGCAGCAACGGACAGGGGGCCTTTAACACTGAAGCTTTCTTT
CASSNGQGAFNTEAFF
>-|-|14|TRBV28|TRBJ1-3
TGTGCCAGCCGGCCCCAGGAAATCGGAAACACCATATATTTT
CASRPQEIGNTIYF
>-|many|12|TRBV10-3|TRBJ2-7
TGTGCCAGTGGGACGGCAGTCGGGGAGCAGTACTTC
CASGTAVGEQYF
>-|few|14|TRBV10-3|TRBJ2-5
TGTGCCATCAGTGGGGTCGGGAAAGGAGAGACCCAGTACTTC
CAISGVGKGETQYF
>-|-|12|TRBV15|TRBJ2-1
TGTGCCACCTCGCTTGAATGGAATGAGCAGTTCTTC
CATSLEWNEQFF
>TRBD1|-|16|TRBV5-1|TRBJ2-3
TGCGCCAGCAGCTTGACAGGACAGGGGGGTGTAGATACGCAGTATTTT
CASSLTGQGGVDTQYF
>-|-|16|TRBV12-3/TRBV12-4|TRBJ1-3
TGTGCCAGCAGTTTTTTTGTCGGAAGCTCTGGAAACACCATATATTTT
CASSFFVGSSGNTIYF
>TRBD1|-|13|TRBV25-1|TRBJ1-5
TGTGCCAGCAGTGCCAGGGGGCAGCAGCCCCAGCATTTT
CASSARGQQPQHF
>-|few|14|TRBV12-3/TRBV12-4|TRBJ1-1
TGTGCCAGCAGTTTAACAGCGATGGGCACTGAAGCTTTCTTT
CASSLTAMGTEAFF
>TRBD2|-|15|TRBV7-3|TRBJ2-5
TGTGCCAGCAGCCAAGCGGGAGGCCTTCAAGAGACCCAGTACTTC
CASSQAGGLQETQYF
>-|few|14|TRBV9|TRBJ2-1
TGTGCCAGCAGCACGGGGTCCTCCTACATGGAGCAGTTCTTC
CASSTGSSYMEQFF
>-|many|13|TRBV6-2/TRBV6-3|TRBJ2-7
TGTGCCAGCACCGACGTGGGGGGCTACGAGCAGTACTTC
CASTDVGGYEQYF
>TRBD1|-|16|TRBV7-9|TRBJ2-1
TGTGCCAGCAGCCCTCCGGGACAGTTCTTATACAATGAGCAGTTCTTC
CASSPPGQFLYNEQFF
>TRBD2|-|17|TRBV20-1|TRBJ2-3
TGCAGTGCTCGGGGGGGGACGGTAGCAGGGCGCACAGATACGCAGTATTTT
CSARGGTVAGRTDTQYF
>TRBD1|many|15|TRBV6-1|TRBJ1-2
TGTGCCAGCAGTGACCAGACAGGGGGCACCTATGGCTACACCTTC
CASSDQTGGTYGYTF
>-|-|13|TRBV10-2|TRBJ1-2
TGCGCCAGCAGTGAGGCGGGGTCTCGGGGCTACACCTTC
CASSEAGSRGYTF
>TRBD2|many|15|TRBV28|TRBJ2-3
TGTGCCAGCCTCGGGGGAGGGGCTAGCACAGATACGCAGTATTTT
CASLGGGASTDTQYF
>-|-|14|TRBV12-3/TRBV12-4|TRBJ1-1
TGTGCCAGCAGTGGGACGTCAGCCTTCAGCGGAGCTTTCTTT
CASSGTSAFSGAFF
>TRBD2|many|13|TRBV30|TRBJ2-3
TGTGCCTGGAGTGGGCGGGGGGTAGATACGCAGTATTTT
CAWSGRGVDTQYF
>-|few|16|TRBV19|TRBJ2-1
TGTGCCAGTACCACCCTTGGGGATCCCACCCCCCATGAGCAGTTCTTC
CASTTLGDPTPHEQFF
>-|-|15|TRBV5-1|TRBJ2-7
TGCGCCAGCAGCTTGGGGGCAGGCTACTCCCACGAGCAGTACTTC
CASSLGAGYSHEQYF
>TRBD2|many|16|TRBV5-1|TRBJ2-2
TGCGCCAGCAGCCTTAGCGGGAGGGCGACCACCGGGGAGCTGTTTTTT
CASSLSGRATTGELFF
>TRBD2|many|15|TRBV28|TRBJ2-7
TGTGCCAGCGGAAATGAGGGAGCGGGAGGGGACGAGCAGTACTTC
CASGNEGAGGDEQYF
>-|few|12|TRBV29-1|TRBJ2-1
TGCAGCGTTCTGACAGGCTTCAATGAGCAGTTCTTC
CSVLTGFNEQFF
>TRBD1|many|15|TRBV28|TRBJ1-6
TGTGCCAGCAGTCCGCCGACAGGGAGAGGTTCACCCCTCCACTTT
CASSPPTGRGSPLHF
>TRBD2|many|14|TRBV7-2|TRBJ2-7
TGTGCCAGCAGCTTAGCCGGGACTATCGACGAGCAGTACTTC
CASSLAGTIDEQYF
>TRBD2|few|15|TRBV20-1|TRBJ2-5
TGCAGTGCTAGGTCAGCGGGAGGGCCGGGGGAGACCCAGTACTTC
CSARSAGGPGETQYF
>TRBD2|-|14|TRBV25-1|TRBJ2-1
TGTGCCTCGACCGGGAGGCCAGTGTCTAATGAGCAGTTCTTC
CASTGRPVSNEQFF
>-|-|15|TRBV4-1|TRBJ2-7
TGCGCCAGCAGCCAAGACACCCATGACAGCTACGAGCAGTACTTC
CASSQDTHDSYEQYF
>TRBD2|-|17|TRBV6-1|TRBJ2-7
TGTGCCAGCAGCCGCGGGACTAGCGGGAGGGCCGGCTACGAGCAGTACTTC
CASSRGTSGRAGYEQYF
>-|many|12|TRBV5-1|TRBJ2-1
TGCGCCAGCAGGGACACCAACAATGAGCAGTTCTTC
CASRDTNNEQFF
>-|many|14|TRBV7-9|TRBJ2-3
TGTGCCAGCAGCCTCCAAGTAGCGAAGGGTACGCAGTATTTT
CASSLQVAKGTQYF
>-|few|14|TRBV12-3/TRBV12-4|TRBJ1-3
TGTGCCAGCAGTCGGGGTTCGGCTGGAAACACCATATATTTT
CASSRGSAGNTIYF
>-|many|16|TRBV7-2|TRBJ2-1
TGTGCCAGCAGCTTAGTAGGGGGGACCCCTTACAATGAGCAGTTCTTC
CASSLVGGTPYNEQFF
>TRBD2|-|14|TRBV12-3/TRBV12-4|TRBJ2-7
TGTGCCAGCAGTTTCGCGGGAGCTTCCCACGAGCAGTACTTC
CASSFAGASHEQYF
>TRBD2|many|14|TRBV7-9|TRBJ2-3
TGTGCCAGCAGGCCCGGGGGGGGAACAGATACGCAGTATTTT
CASRPGGGTDTQYF
>-|many|12|TRBV2|TRBJ1-5
TGTGCCAGCAGTGAAAACAATCAGCCCCAGCATTTT
CASSENNQPQHF
>TRBD2|many|15|TRBV5-1|TRBJ2-2
TGCGCCAGCAGCGAGACTAGCGGGAGCGCCGGGGAGCTGTTTTTT
CASSETSGSAGELFF
>-|-|13|TRBV18|TRBJ2-5
TGTGCCAGCGCGCCAGGTATCCAAGAGACCCAGTACTTC
CASAPGIQETQYF
>-|few|16|TRBV2|TRBJ2-3
TGTGCCAGCAGTGAAGCTTTGGGCGTTGCGACAGATACGCAGTATTTT
CASSEALGVATDTQYF
>TRBD2|-|15|TRBV7-9|TRBJ2-5
TGTGCCAGCAGCCTGACTAGCGGGGGCCAAGAGACCCAGTACTTC
CASSLTSGGQETQYF
>-|many|13|TRBV20-1|TRBJ2-3
TGCAGTGCTCGCCGCCTGGGCACAGATACGCAGTATTTT
CSARRLGTDTQYF